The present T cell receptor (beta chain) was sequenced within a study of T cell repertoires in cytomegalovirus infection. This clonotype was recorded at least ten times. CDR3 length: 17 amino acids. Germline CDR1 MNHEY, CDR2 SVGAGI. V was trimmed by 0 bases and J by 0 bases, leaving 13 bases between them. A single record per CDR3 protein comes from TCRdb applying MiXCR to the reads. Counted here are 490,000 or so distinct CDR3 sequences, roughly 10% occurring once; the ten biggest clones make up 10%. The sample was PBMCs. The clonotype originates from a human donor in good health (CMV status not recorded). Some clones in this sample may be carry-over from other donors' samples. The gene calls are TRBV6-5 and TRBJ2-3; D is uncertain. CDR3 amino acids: CASSYSGQTPSTDTQYF. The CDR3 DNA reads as TGTGCCAGCAGTTACTCTGGGCAGACACCTAGCACAGATACGCAGTATTTT.